The 27 T cell receptor beta chains listed next were all sequenced from one sample in a study of cytomegalovirus exposure and HLA in healthy donors. Researchers ran the PCR with 60 Vbeta and 13 Jbeta primers. The assay was immunoSEQ multiplex PCR, and TCRdb's table has in-frame clones only and misses some. The table shows fewer than 150,000 clones, with 76% occurring only once. Sequencing was done on a sample of PBMCs. These receptors were obtained from a man younger than 30 in good health and CMV-seronegative.

The chain employs TRBV7-9 and TRBJ1-2, with D hard to call. This CDR3 has 15 amino acids. CDR1 and CDR2 (germline): SEHNR, FQNEAQ (reference sequence). With 1 base removed from V and 2 bases from J, the gap between germline ends came to 11 bases. Here the CDR3 DNA reads TGTGCCAGCAGCTTAGTCTTGGCAGAAAACTATGGCTACACCTTC. Amino acid sequence: CASSLVLAENYGYTF. Full variable domain (rest looked up from reference TRBV7-9 and TRBJ1-2): DTGVSQNPRHKITKRGQNVTFRCDPISEHNRLYWYRQTLGQGPEFLTYFQNEAQLEKSRLLSDRFSAERPKGSFSTLEIQRTEQGDSAMYLCASSLVLAENYGYTFGSGTRLTVV.

This clone was observed a few times. This chain connects TRBV9 to TRBJ1-1; tentatively, D is TRBD1 (5 bases). This CDR3 has 17 amino acids. V was shortened by 0 bases and J by 1 base, with 16 bases between the two germline ends. CDR1 is SGDLS and CDR2 is YYNGEE in the germline V gene. The CDR3 bases are TGTGCCAGCAGCGTAGTCGGTCTGGGGCCAGGGAACACTGAAGCTTTCTTT. Translated: CASSVVGLGPGNTEAFF.

In this sample, this clone turned up once. The chain couples TRBV9 to TRBJ2-2, with D uncertain. The germline gives CDR1 SGDLS, CDR2 YYNGEE. Trimming shortened V by 0 bases and J by 2 bases, and 8 bases separated the two germline ends. The CDR3 extends over 15 amino acids. CDR3 protein: CASSVDTVNTGELFF. The CDR3 DNA follows: TGTGCCAGCAGCGTAGATACAGTTAACACCGGGGAGCTGTTTTTT.

The rearrangement uses TRBV9 and TRBJ1-5; 7 nucleotides agree with TRBD1. V was clipped by 3 bases and J by 11 bases; unmatched bases: 11. Germline lookup yields CDR1 SGDLS and CDR2 YYNGEE. The CDR3 totals 14 residues. The CDR3 DNA sequence: TGTGCCAGCAGCGGTGGACAGGCTACCTCGGCCCAGCATTTT. Translating it yields CASSGGQATSAQHF. The whole variable domain, remainder taken from reference TRBV9 and TRBJ1-5, is DSGVTQTPKHLITATGQRVTLRCSPRSGDLSVYWYQQSLDQGLQFLIQYYNGEERAKGNILERFSAQQFPDLHSELNLSSLELGDSALYFCASSGGQATSAQHFGDGTRLSIL.

The chain carries TRBV5-6 and TRBJ2-7; D may be TRBD1 (5 bases). This CDR3 contains 13 residues. In germline, CDR1 is SGHDT, CDR2 YYEEEE. The V gene lost 2 bases and the J gene lost 4 bases, with 10 bases spanning the gap. DNA of the CDR3: TGTGCCAGCAGCTTCTTCCAGGGTTACGAGCAGTACTTC. It is translated as CASSFFQGYEQYF.

The V and J genes are TRBV10-2 and TRBJ2-6, with D tentatively TRBD1 (5 bases). Germline CDR1 reads WSHSY; CDR2 reads SAAADI. The germline V and J ends were trimmed by 3 bases and 0 bases, with 15 bases remaining between them. The CDR3 spans 18 residues. CDR3 loop: CASSDPGWVPSGANVLTF. The CDR3 bases are TGCGCCAGCAGTGATCCAGGGTGGGTCCCCTCTGGGGCCAACGTCCTGACTTTC.

CDR3 coding DNA: TGCGCCAGCAGTGAGGGGCAGCCAGCCCTGTCTTCCTACGAGCAGTACTTC. As protein: CASSEGQPALSSYEQYF. J is TRBJ2-7 and V is TRBV10-1; D call uncertain. The CDR3 consists of 17 residues. CDR1 WNHNN and CDR2 SYGVQD come from the germline V gene (reference sequence). V lost 2 bases to trimming and J lost 1 base, with 18 bases between them.

The V and J genes are TRBV9 and TRBJ2-5; 11 bases agree with TRBD1. V lost 1 base and J lost 9; bases outside the gene matches: 20. This CDR3 region has 19 residues. In germline, CDR1 is SGDLS, CDR2 YYNGEE. CDR3 coding DNA: TGTGCCAGCAGCGTACTTCCCGGACAGGGGGCGGGACCAGTCGGGGCCCAGTACTTC. Translation gives CASSVLPGQGAGPVGAQYF.

The chain carries TRBV7-3 and TRBJ2-1; D is ambiguous. There are 13 residues in the CDR3. CDR1 is SGHTA and CDR2 is FQGTGA in the germline V gene. V dropped 4 bases and J dropped 0 bases, with 4 bases sitting between them. CDR3 residues: CASSSGSYNEQFF. CDR3 bases: TGTGCCAGCAGCTCCGGCTCCTACAATGAGCAGTTCTTC. Supplemented by reference TRBV7-3 and TRBJ2-1, the full variable domain reads GAGVSQTPSNKVTEKGKYVELRCDPISGHTALYWYRQSLGQGPEFLIYFQGTGAADDSGLPNDRFFAVRPEGSVSTLKIQRTERGDSAVYLCASSSGSYNEQFFGPGTRLTVL.

The V call is TRBV27, the J call TRBJ2-5; D is uncertain. The J call may be mistaken, given a closer DNA end match to TRBJ2-7. The CDR3 runs to 15 residues. Germline CDR1 reads MNHEY; CDR2 reads SMNVEV (reference sequence). CDR3 sequence (DNA): TGTGCCAGCAGTCCCCCGGTCCCCTGGTTCTACGAGCAGTACTTC. Protein product: CASSPPVPWFYEQYF.

This chain connects TRBV10-3 to TRBJ1-2; a weak D match, TRBD1 (5 bases). Germline V CDR1 and CDR2: ENHRY, SYGVKD. The CDR3 totals 14 residues. Trimming pared 0 bases from V and 5 bases from J, leaving 10 bases between. CDR3 region: CAISESGEGYGYTF. The CDR3 nucleotides are TGTGCCATCAGTGAGTCAGGGGAGGGGTATGGCTACACCTTC.

The chain links TRBV29-1 to TRBJ2-1; 10 nucleotides match TRBD1. V gave up 5 bases and J gave up 3 bases; unmatched junction bases: 1. The CDR3 is made up of 13 amino acids. In germline, CDR1 is SQVTM, CDR2 ANQGSEA. The CDR3 nucleotides read TGCAGCGTTCGGACAGGGGGCTACAATGAGCAGTTCTTC. Residues: CSVRTGGYNEQFF.

In this sample, this clone turned up once. The chain uses TRBV6-5 and TRBJ2-1; 9 positions agree with TRBD2. Germline lookup yields CDR1 MNHEY and CDR2 SVGAGI. CDR3 length equals 15 residues. Trimming cost V 5 bases and J 10 bases; bases outside gene matches: 12. The CDR3 is CASSTIGGGDREQFF. CDR3 nucleotides: TGTGCCAGCAGTACCATTGGCGGGGGGGATCGAGAGCAGTTCTTC.

V gene TRBV27 combines with J gene TRBJ2-7; TRBD2 matches at 7 bases. The CDR3 spans 16 residues. The germline V gene has CDR1 MNHEY and CDR2 SMNVEV (reference sequence). Trimming removed 1 base from V and 0 bases from J; junction bases left unmatched: 6. In DNA form, the CDR3 reads TGTGCCAGCAGTTTATTGGGAAAGCGGGACTCCTACGAGCAGTACTTC. This codes for CASSLLGKRDSYEQYF.

On this clone itself: Other DNA sequences within the sample encode an identical CDR3. The rearrangement joins TRBV5-1 to TRBJ1-6; D possibly corresponds to TRBD1 (5 bases). The CDR3 covers 15 residues. The V and J ends lost 3 bases and 8 bases respectively, with 15 bases between them. CDR1 and CDR2 from the germline V gene are SGHRS and YFSETQ. This CDR3 is CASSSDGGGDSPLHF. The CDR3, as DNA: TGCGCCAGCAGCTCGGACGGCGGGGGGGATTCACCCCTCCACTTT.

The chain links TRBV18 to TRBJ2-5; 14 positions agree with TRBD2. V lost 3 bases to trimming and J lost 4 bases; unmatched junction nucleotides: 1. Germline V gives CDR1 KGHSH, CDR2 LQKENI. The CDR3 is 15 residues long. The CDR3 region is CASSPGLAGGETQYF. The DNA for the CDR3 is TGTGCCAGCTCACCTGGACTAGCGGGAGGAGAGACCCAGTACTTC.

This clone is a singleton in its sample. The rearrangement uses TRBV25-1 and TRBJ2-7; 7 bases are shared with TRBD2. The CDR3 contains 18 residues. J gave up 0 bases and V 0 bases, and 11 bases lay outside the gene matches. Germline CDR1 and CDR2: MGHDK and SYGVNS. The CDR3 here is CASSEYRDSGRSSYEQYF. As DNA, the CDR3 is TGTGCCAGCAGTGAATATCGGGATAGCGGGCGGAGCTCCTACGAGCAGTACTTC.

This clone appeared a few times. The rearrangement links TRBV7-9 to TRBJ2-2; D gene uncertain. Per germline, CDR1 SEHNR and CDR2 FQNEAQ (reference sequence). This CDR3 has 14 amino acids. V was trimmed by 5 bases and J by 5 bases, leaving 12 bases between them. CDR3 bases: TGTGCCAGCAGCCCTACCGAGGCTACCGGGGAGCTGTTTTTT. Its protein product is CASSPTEATGELFF.

The genes are TRBV6-6 and TRBJ1-3; D uncertain. This CDR3 has 14 amino acids. The ends were cut back, 7 bases at V and 4 bases at J, with 14 bases in the middle. Germline values: CDR1 MNHNY, CDR2 SVGAGI (reference sequence). CDR3 nucleotides: TGTGCCAGCATTTTTGCAGGCCAGGGAAACACCATATATTTT. Its protein product is CASIFAGQGNTIYF.

The chain combines TRBV29-1 with TRBJ2-1; 14 nucleotides line up with TRBD2. The CDR3 covers 15 residues. Germline trimming cut 3 bases from V and 7 bases from J; bases unmatched to any gene: 5. Germline V CDR1 and CDR2: SQVTM, ANQGSEA. In DNA form, the CDR3 reads TGCAGCGTTGATGCCGGGACTAGCGGGAGAAATGAGCAGTTCTTC. It encodes CSVDAGTSGRNEQFF.

CDR3: CASSQVVVSGTETQYF. The CDR3 coding sequence is TGTGCCAGCAGCCAAGTCGTAGTGAGCGGGACAGAGACCCAGTACTTC. The chain is built from TRBV4-2 and TRBJ2-5; 7 bases fit TRBD2. Trimming took 1 base from V and 4 from J; bases not matched to a gene: 9. Germline lookup yields CDR1 LGHNA and CDR2 YNFKEQ. This CDR3 region has 16 residues.

The chain uses TRBV9 and TRBJ2-4; 8 bases are a match to TRBD1. V trimming: 4 bases; J trimming: 8 bases; junction bases outside the gene matches: 11. The germline gives CDR1 SGDLS, CDR2 YYNGEE. The CDR3 spans 15 residues. CDR3 residues: CASSPSRTGGHIQYF. The CDR3 DNA sequence: TGTGCCAGCAGCCCCTCCCGAACAGGGGGTCACATTCAGTACTTC.

The genes are TRBV30 and TRBJ1-4; 9 bases agree with TRBD1. J gave up 6 bases and V 3 bases, and 8 bases lay outside the gene matches. The V gene's germline CDR1 is GTSNPN and CDR2 SVGIG (reference sequence). The CDR3 sequence is 15 residues long. The CDR3 region has the DNA TGTGCCTGGAGAGCGACACAGGGGGCTCATGAAAAACTGTTTTTT. Its protein is CAWRATQGAHEKLFF. The variable domain in full, completed from reference TRBV30 and TRBJ1-4, reads SQTIHQWPATLVQPVGSPLSLECTVEGTSNPNLYWYRQAAGRGLQLLFYSVGIGQISSEVPQNLSASRPQDRQFILSSKKLLLSDSGFYLCAWRATQGAHEKLFFGSGTQLSVL.

The chain uses TRBV12-5 and TRBJ1-1; 8 bases align to TRBD1. The V gene's germline CDR1 is LGHNT and CDR2 FRNRAP. CDR3 size: 15 residues. V trimming: 5 bases; J trimming: 0 bases; junction bases outside the gene matches: 5. CDR3 DNA: TGTGCTAGTGGTGATAGGGACAGGATGAACACTGAAGCTTTCTTT. Protein product: CASGDRDRMNTEAFF.

V usage is TRBV4-1 and J usage is TRBJ2-5; 8 nucleotides agree with TRBD1. The J call may be incorrect, as the DNA end agrees better with TRBJ2-7. The CDR3 is made up of 15 amino acids. Germline CDR1 reads MGHRA; CDR2 reads YSYEKL. The CDR3 loop reads CASSPGQGPTYEQYF. The CDR3 nucleotides read TGCGCCAGCAGCCCCGGACAGGGCCCGACCTACGAGCAGTACTTC.

The V and J genes are TRBV18 and TRBJ1-5; 8 bases map to TRBD1. This CDR3 comprises 15 residues. Germline V gene lookup returns CDR1 KGHSH and CDR2 LQKENI. The J segment lost 6 bases and the V segment lost 5 bases, leaving 9 bases of the junction unmatched. CDR3 in amino acids: CASSNAGQGSQPQHF. The CDR3 nucleotides read TGTGCCAGCTCAAACGCTGGACAGGGAAGTCAGCCCCAGCATTTT. The full variable domain, its missing parts supplied by reference TRBV18 and TRBJ1-5, is NAGVMQNPRHLVRRRGQEARLRCSPMKGHSHVYWYRQLPEEGLKFMVYLQKENIIDESGMPKERFSAEFPKEGPSILRIQQVVRGDSAAYFCASSNAGQGSQPQHFGDGTRLSIL.

The chain has TRBV7-9 and TRBJ1-6; D may be TRBD1 (5 bases). The CDR3 is 15 amino acids. The germline CDR1 and CDR2 sequences are SEHNR and FQNEAQ (reference sequence). V lost 1 base to trimming and J lost 4 bases, with 8 bases between them. DNA for the CDR3: TGTGCCAGCAGCTTAGGGGGCGAGTATAATTCACCCCTCCACTTT. It specifies CASSLGGEYNSPLHF.